The entry below gives a single T cell receptor (beta chain) sequence along with its context. This specimen comes from a study of T cell changes during pregnancy in multiple sclerosis. Clones were sequenced by immunoSEQ multiplex PCR, and TCRdb holds only the in-frame ones, with some missing. Among about 94,000 clones listed, around 94% were seen once. V shed 5 bases, J shed 4 bases, and the junction held 4 bases outside the gene matches. The CDR3 is made up of 14 amino acids. CDR1 and CDR2 from the germline V gene are MGHDK and SYGVNS. The source of this sequence is a female donor with multiple sclerosis, enrolled in a pregnancy study. The sample was peripheral blood, taken in the third trimester of pregnancy. The chain links TRBV25-1 to TRBJ2-5; TRBD2 matches at 10 bases. As DNA, the CDR3 is TGTGCCAGCAGTCTAGCGGGAGTCGGAGAGACCCAGTACTTC. Translated, it gives CASSLAGVGETQYF.